The present T cell receptor beta chain was sequenced within a study of T cells in Graves' hyperthyroidism and ophthalmopathy. General study points: Blood shared most expanded thyroid clonotypes above 0.001. Prediction of ophthalmopathy progression came a median 6.5 months pre-onset.

Fresh peripheral blood, more than 8 ml of it, supplied the PBMCs. Trimming pared 1 base from V and 4 bases from J, leaving 13 bases between. The CDR3 contains 15 residues. The V gene's germline CDR1 is SGHTA and CDR2 FQGNSA. This clonotype was observed a handful of times. Its antigen is still unknown. There were TCR beta CDR3 regions amplified from RNA transcripts. The TCR CDR3 was amplified in a first-round RT-PCR using the HTBI primer set. A single record per CDR3 protein comes from TCRdb applying MiXCR to the multiplex PCR reads. The data contain about 480,000 distinct CDR3 sequences, about 20% of them seen just once; the ten biggest clones take up around 54%.

The origin of this receptor is a woman aged 70 to 79 with Graves' ophthalmopathy. The specimen sequenced was blood. V is TRBV7-2 and J is TRBJ1-2; D gene unclear. The CDR3, as DNA: TGTGCCAGCAGCTTAGGGCAGGCGGGCCTCTATGGCTACACCTTC. Protein product: CASSLGQAGLYGYTF. Full variable domain (missing parts from reference TRBV7-2 and TRBJ1-2): GAGVSQSPSNKVTEKGKDVELRCDPISGHTALYWYRQSLGQGLEFLIYFQGNSAPDKSGLPSDRFSAERTGGSVSTLTIQRTQQEDSAVYLCASSLGQAGLYGYTFGSGTRLTVV.